The 18 T cell receptor beta chains reported below all come from one sample, sequenced in a study of vaccination and CD4 T cells after COVID-19. Specified treatment: approximately 9-day PBMC culture with coronavirus spike peptide pools or control peptides (ViraFEST assay). The Oncomine TCR Beta short-read assay was applied to DNA of cultured CD4+ T cells. TCRdb recomputed calls from the PCR reads with MiXCR, one row per CDR3 protein. Of roughly 11,000 distinct CDR3 sequences listed, roughly 46% are singletons. These receptors have no identified antigens. Material: CD4+ T cells from blood, cultured in vitro. Source of these receptors: a human donor who had recovered from COVID-19.

This clonotype was picked up a small number of times. V and J are TRBV25-1 and TRBJ1-1, with unresolved D. The V gene lost 5 bases and the J gene lost 0 bases, with 7 bases spanning the gap. The germline V gene encodes CDR1 MGHDK and CDR2 SYGVNS. This CDR3 contains 13 residues. The CDR3 loop is CASSSVMNTEAFF. CDR3 bases: TGTGCCAGCAGTTCAGTGATGAACACTGAAGCTTTCTTT.

This sequence joins TRBV30 and TRBJ1-6; D unclear. Trimming took 1 base from V and 7 from J, leaving 5 bases between them. CDR3 length: 12 residues. Germline CDR1 is GTSNPN and CDR2 is SVGIG (reference sequence). The CDR3 DNA follows: TGTGCCTGGAGTGGCCGGAATTCACCCCTCCACTTT. This translates into CAWSGRNSPLHF.

This chain joins TRBV7-9 and TRBJ2-7; D possibly corresponds to TRBD1 (5 bases). This CDR3 is 13 amino acids long. With 5 bases removed from V and 2 bases from J, the gap between germline ends came to 10 bases. CDR1 is SEHNR, CDR2 FQNEAQ, per germline (reference sequence). The CDR3 coding sequence is TGTGCCAGCAGCCCGAAGGGGCCCTACGAGCAGTACTTC. It specifies CASSPKGPYEQYF.

This clonotype showed up just a few times. V and J are TRBV20-1 and TRBJ1-2; D uncertain. The CDR3 runs to 10 residues. Trimming pared 6 bases from V and 4 bases from J, leaving 6 bases between. CDR1 is DFQATT, CDR2 SNEGSKA, per germline (reference sequence). CDR3 sequence (DNA): TGCAGTGCCCCCTTCTATGGCTACACCTTC. Protein: CSAPFYGYTF.

This clonotype was seen a few times. This sequence joins TRBV29-1 and TRBJ1-2, with D uncertain. Germline lookup yields CDR1 SQVTM and CDR2 ANQGSEA. The CDR3 runs to 12 residues. V was shortened by 6 bases and J by 3 bases, with 11 bases between the two germline ends. DNA for the CDR3: TGCAGCGTGGTGGACGTCGACTATGGCTACACCTTC. This translates into CSVVDVDYGYTF.

This clonotype was picked up a small number of times. The rearrangement links TRBV20-1 to TRBJ1-2; maybe TRBD1 (5 bases). Germline assignment: CDR1 DFQATT and CDR2 SNEGSKA (reference sequence). Deletions cut 3 bases from V and 2 bases from J, with 13 bases between. The CDR3 runs to 14 residues. The CDR3 sequence: CSASSQGANYGYTF. The DNA for the CDR3 is TGCAGTGCTAGTTCCCAGGGAGCCAACTATGGCTACACCTTC.

The chain joins TRBV15 to TRBJ2-7; D is uncertain. V lost 1 base, J lost 9 bases, and 19 bases lay in between. The CDR3 is 15 residues long. Germline V CDR1 and CDR2: LNHNV, YYDKDF (reference sequence). CDR3 loop: CATSRGGSYGPRQYF. CDR3 in DNA: TGTGCCACCAGCAGAGGGGGTAGCTACGGACCTCGGCAGTACTTC.

This clonotype was seen more than once but under ten times. The V call is TRBV20-1, the J call TRBJ2-7; 9 bases fit TRBD1. Germline CDR1 is DFQATT and CDR2 is SNEGSKA (reference sequence). This CDR3 region has 15 residues. The CDR3 sequence: CSAPRTGVRSYEQYF. The CDR3 coding sequence is TGCAGCGCACCCAGGACAGGGGTGCGCTCCTACGAGCAGTACTTC.

J is TRBJ2-5 and V is TRBV6-5; D is perhaps TRBD2 (5 bases). V was trimmed by 0 bases and J by 4 bases, leaving 9 bases between them. CDR1 MNHEY and CDR2 SVGAGI come from the germline V gene. CDR3 length: 14 amino acids. CDR3 in amino acids: CASSYSTGIETQYF. CDR3 DNA sequence: TGTGCCAGCAGTTACTCGACCGGGATAGAGACCCAGTACTTC.

The gene calls are TRBV19 and TRBJ2-2, with TRBD1 identical over 7 bases. The CDR3 is 14 amino acids. Germline assignment: CDR1 LNHDA and CDR2 SQIVND (reference sequence). The V segment lost 3 bases and the J segment 4 bases; nucleotides outside the gene matches: 2. The CDR3 nucleotides are TGTGCCAGTAGTATGTCAGGGGGCACCGGGGAGCTGTTTTTT. Its translation is CASSMSGGTGELFF.

The chain is built from TRBV20-1 and TRBJ1-5, with D unresolved. CDR3 length: 14 residues. Looked up from germline, CDR1 is DFQATT and CDR2 is SNEGSKA (reference sequence). V gave up 3 bases and J gave up 11 bases, with 20 bases separating them. The CDR3 DNA follows: TGCAGTGCTAGGGGGAGGGTAGGCGGAATGACCCAGCATTTT. Protein: CSARGRVGGMTQHF.

The chain uses TRBV14 and TRBJ1-2, with a possible D match to TRBD1 (5 bases). V lost 3 bases to trimming and J lost 4 bases, with 12 bases between them. In germline, CDR1 is SGHDN, CDR2 FVKESK. The CDR3 is 14 amino acids. The CDR3 loop is CASSQGEFSYGYTF. The CDR3, as DNA: TGTGCCAGCAGCCAGGGGGAGTTCTCCTATGGCTACACCTTC.

V gene TRBV20-1 combines with J gene TRBJ1-4; TRBD1 might be the D (5 bases). Trimming removed 4 bases from V and 2 bases from J, with 11 bases in between. Germline loops: CDR1 DFQATT, CDR2 SNEGSKA (reference sequence). This CDR3 contains 14 residues. CDR3 loop: CSATFGGTNEKLFF. The CDR3 coding sequence is TGCAGTGCTACGTTCGGGGGGACTAATGAAAAACTGTTTTTT.

This chain joins TRBV7-2 and TRBJ2-7; weak D call: TRBD2 (5 bases). CDR3 length: 12 amino acids. In germline, CDR1 is SGHTA, CDR2 FQGNSA. The V end was cut by 6 bases, the J end by 3 bases, with 9 bases between. Here the CDR3 reads CASSLALYEQYF. DNA of the CDR3: TGTGCCAGCAGTCTAGCCCTCTACGAGCAGTACTTC.

The J gene is TRBJ2-5, the V gene TRBV11-3; the match to TRBD1 covers 8 bases. The germline V gene encodes CDR1 SGHNT and CDR2 YENEEA. This CDR3 comprises 13 residues. Trimming removed 6 bases from V and 4 bases from J; junction bases left unmatched: 4. CDR3: CASSRTGLETQYF. For the CDR3, the DNA is TGTGCCAGCAGTAGGACAGGGCTAGAGACCCAGTACTTC. The whole variable domain, filled in from reference TRBV11-3 and TRBJ2-5, reads EAGVVQSPRYKIIEKKQPVAFWCNPISGHNTLYWYLQNLGQGPELLIRYENEEAVDDSQLPKDRFSAERLKGVDSTLKIQPAELGDSAVYLCASSRTGLETQYFGPGTRLLVL.

The CDR3 loop is CSAIWDTQYF. The CDR3 coding sequence is TGCAGTGCTATCTGGGATACGCAGTATTTT. The J gene is TRBJ2-3, the V gene TRBV20-1; D gene ambiguous. Trimming pared 4 bases from V and 6 bases from J, leaving 5 bases between. Germline assignment: CDR1 DFQATT and CDR2 SNEGSKA (reference sequence). This CDR3 has 10 amino acids.

This chain joins TRBV6-2 or TRBV6-3 and TRBJ1-2; D might be TRBD1 (5 bases). Trimming removed 6 bases from V and 3 bases from J, with 8 bases in between. This CDR3 contains 12 residues. Germline CDR1 reads MNHEY; CDR2 reads SVGEGT. The CDR3 loop reads CASSRTYYGYTF. CDR3 DNA sequence: TGTGCCAGCAGCCGGACATACTATGGCTACACCTTC.

The V and J genes are TRBV28 and TRBJ1-5; unclear D gene. V lost 6 bases and J 3 bases, leaving 3 bases between the germline ends. The CDR3 covers 11 residues. The germline V gene encodes CDR1 MDHEN and CDR2 SYDVKM. CDR3 amino acids: CASRNNQPQHF. Here the CDR3 DNA reads TGTGCCAGCAGAAACAATCAGCCCCAGCATTTT.